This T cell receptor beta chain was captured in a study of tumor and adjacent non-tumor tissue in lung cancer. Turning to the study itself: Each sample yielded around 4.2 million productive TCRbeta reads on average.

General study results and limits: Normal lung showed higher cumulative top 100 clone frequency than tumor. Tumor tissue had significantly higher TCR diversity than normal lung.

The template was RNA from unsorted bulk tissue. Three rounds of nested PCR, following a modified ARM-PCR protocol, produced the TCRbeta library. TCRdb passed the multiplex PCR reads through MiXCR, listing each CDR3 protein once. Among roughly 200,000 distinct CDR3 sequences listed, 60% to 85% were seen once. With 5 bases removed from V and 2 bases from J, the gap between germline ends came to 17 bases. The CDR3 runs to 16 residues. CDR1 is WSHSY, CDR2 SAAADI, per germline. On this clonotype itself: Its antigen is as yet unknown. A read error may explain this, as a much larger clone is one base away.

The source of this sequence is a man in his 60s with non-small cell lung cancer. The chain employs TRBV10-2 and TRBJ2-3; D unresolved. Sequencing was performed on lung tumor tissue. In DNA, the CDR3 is TGCGCCAGCAGTAAGCGCTCAGGCACCTTCACAGATACGCAGTATTTT. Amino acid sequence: CASSKRSGTFTDTQYF.